The next 26 T cell receptor beta chains were all read from a single sample in a study of control samples from healthy donors and cancer patients. Some clones are missing from TCRdb's copy, which holds only in-frame ones; the method was immunoSEQ multiplex PCR. This sample has around 90,000 clones, with more than 75% found just once. Sequenced material: blood. These receptors originate from a young man in good health.

The DNA of the CDR3 is TGCGCCAGCAGCCCCCGGGCGTACCAAGAGACCCAGTACTTC. Protein: CASSPRAYQETQYF. The chain links TRBV4-1 to TRBJ2-5; no clear D gene. The CDR3 consists of 14 residues. Germline CDR1 MGHRA, CDR2 YSYEKL. The V end lost 4 bases, the J end lost 0 bases, and 9 bases lay between the germline ends.

This chain uses TRBV15 with TRBJ1-5, with unresolved D. The germline CDR1 and CDR2 sequences are LNHNV and YYDKDF (reference sequence). The CDR3 is 15 amino acids. Trimming took 8 bases from V and 1 from J, leaving 15 bases between them. CDR3 bases: TGTGCCACCTCCATGGCTCTAGGCAGCAATCAGCCCCAGCATTTT. It codes for CATSMALGSNQPQHF. Full variable domain (rest looked up from reference TRBV15 and TRBJ1-5): DAMVIQNPRYQVTQFGKPVTLSCSQTLNHNVMYWYQQKSSQAPKLLFHYYDKDFNNEADTPDNFQSRRPNTSFCFLDIRSPGLGDTAMYLCATSMALGSNQPQHFGDGTRLSIL.

The chain recombines TRBV12-3 or TRBV12-4 with TRBJ1-2, with 8 nucleotides matching TRBD1. V was pared by 5 bases and J by 4 bases, with 3 bases of the junction left unmatched. This CDR3 has 13 residues. This CDR3 is CASSRTGSYGYTF. The CDR3 region has the DNA TGTGCCAGCAGTCGGACAGGGAGCTATGGCTACACCTTC.

The rearrangement links TRBV14 to TRBJ1-2; 7 bases are a match to TRBD1. Looked up from germline, CDR1 is SGHDN and CDR2 is FVKESK. This CDR3 is built from 16 residues. The V gene end was trimmed by 4 bases and the J gene end by 4 bases; junction bases not matched to a gene: 12. In DNA form, the CDR3 reads TGTGCCAGCAGCCGGGGAACGACAGGGTTTAGCTATGGCTACACCTTC. This sequence encodes CASSRGTTGFSYGYTF. Variable domain in full (rest from reference TRBV14 and TRBJ1-2): EAGVTQFPSHSVIEKGQTVTLRCDPISGHDNLYWYRRVMGKEIKFLLHFVKESKQDESGMPNNRFLAERTGGTYSTLKVQPAELEDSGVYFCASSRGTTGFSYGYTFGSGTRLTVV.

This CDR3 reads CASSRARDAETQYF. CDR3 DNA: TGTGCCAGTAGTAGAGCCCGGGACGCTGAGACCCAGTACTTC. The V call is TRBV19, the J call TRBJ2-5; D assignment may be TRBD1 or TRBD2 (5 bases each). Germline V CDR1 and CDR2: LNHDA, SQIVND (reference sequence). V was cut by 4 bases and J by 5 bases, with 14 bases left in between. The CDR3 spans 14 residues.

The V call is TRBV4-1, the J call TRBJ1-5, with D unresolved. Trimming pared 1 base from V and 4 bases from J, leaving 11 bases between. The CDR3 totals 15 residues. CDR1 MGHRA and CDR2 YSYEKL come from the germline V gene. CDR3 coding DNA: TGCGCCAGCAGCCAAGGAGGTCGGACTAATCAGCCCCAGCATTTT. This gives the protein CASSQGGRTNQPQHF.

This chain connects TRBV11-2 to TRBJ1-2; possibly TRBD1 for D (6 bases). The CDR3 spans 16 residues. Germline V lookup: CDR1 SGHAT, CDR2 FQNNGV. V lost 3 bases and J 6 bases, leaving 20 bases between the germline ends. CDR3 residues: CASSFRRVGGQNGYTF. The CDR3 DNA is TGTGCCAGCAGCTTTAGGAGGGTTGGGGGGCAGAATGGCTACACCTTC. The whole variable domain, remainder taken from reference TRBV11-2 and TRBJ1-2, is EAGVAQSPRYKIIEKRQSVAFWCNPISGHATLYWYQQILGQGPKLLIQFQNNGVVDDSQLPKDRFSAERLKGVDSTLKIQPAKLEDSAVYLCASSFRRVGGQNGYTFGSGTRLTVV.

The chain links TRBV7-3 to TRBJ2-5; D possibly corresponds to TRBD1 (5 bases). Trimming shortened V by 4 bases and J by 1 base, and 13 bases separated the two germline ends. Germline assignment: CDR1 SGHTA and CDR2 FQGTGA. The CDR3 runs 15 residues. This CDR3 reads CASSSQEWGQETQYF. The CDR3, as DNA: TGTGCCAGCAGCTCACAGGAATGGGGCCAAGAGACCCAGTACTTC.

V gene TRBV24-1 combines with J gene TRBJ2-5, with D uncertain. This CDR3 spans 12 amino acids. Trimming cost V 10 bases and J 5 bases, with 13 bases left between them. Per the germline V gene, CDR1 is KGHDR and CDR2 is SFDVKD. The CDR3 reads CATKRPYETQYF. The CDR3 DNA reads as TGTGCCACGAAAAGACCGTATGAGACCCAGTACTTC.

The rearrangement uses TRBV6-5 and TRBJ1-5; tentative D call: TRBD1 (5 bases). Germline V gene sequence: CDR1 MNHEY, CDR2 SVGAGI. Trimming cost V 5 bases and J 0 bases, with 11 bases left between them. There are 15 residues in the CDR3. In DNA, the CDR3 is TGTGCCAGCAGTACGGACATGACTAGCAATCAGCCCCAGCATTTT. Its protein product is CASSTDMTSNQPQHF.

This chain links TRBV5-1 with TRBJ2-5; TRBD1 matches 8 bases. The ends lost 2 bases at V and 5 bases at J; junction bases unmatched: 11. CDR3 length: 16 residues. Germline V CDR1 and CDR2: SGHRS, YFSETQ. CDR3 in DNA: TGCGCCAGCAGCTTTTGGGGGACAGGTGCCCAGGAGACCCAGTACTTC. Its translation is CASSFWGTGAQETQYF.

The genes are TRBV2 and TRBJ1-1, with 8 bases that match TRBD1. Trimming removed 5 bases from V and 4 bases from J; junction bases left unmatched: 3. The CDR3 is 13 residues long. The germline gives CDR1 SNHLY, CDR2 FYNNEI. The CDR3 DNA reads as TGTGCCAGCAGTTCACAGGGGGGCACTGAAGCTTTCTTT. This translates into CASSSQGGTEAFF.

The chain employs TRBV2 and TRBJ1-2; 8 positions match TRBD1. Per germline, CDR1 SNHLY and CDR2 FYNNEI. V shed 6 bases and J 2 bases; nucleotides not matched to a gene: 8. The CDR3 extends over 15 amino acids. The CDR3 DNA sequence: TGTGCCAGCAGACCCCGGGACAGGAAAAACTATGGCTACACCTTC. Its protein product is CASRPRDRKNYGYTF.

V is TRBV12-3 or TRBV12-4 and J is TRBJ1-1; a possible D gene is TRBD1 (6 bases). With 3 bases removed from V and 10 bases from J, the gap between germline ends came to 12 bases. CDR3 length: 12 amino acids. CDR3 coding DNA: TGTGCCAGCAGTTTGGCCAGGGGAGTAGCTTTCTTT. Residues: CASSLARGVAFF.

The chain couples TRBV7-9 to TRBJ1-1; no reliable D call. Trimming stripped 5 bases from V and 1 base from J, with 14 bases between. CDR3 size: 15 residues. Germline assignment: CDR1 SEHNR and CDR2 FQNEAQ (reference sequence). For the CDR3, the DNA is TGTGCCAGCAGCCCTCCGAGGATAGAGAACACTGAAGCTTTCTTT. Translating it yields CASSPPRIENTEAFF. Based on the CDR3 plus reference TRBV7-9 and TRBJ1-1, the full variable domain is DTGVSQNPRHKITKRGQNVTFRCDPISEHNRLYWYRQTLGQGPEFLTYFQNEAQLEKSRLLSDRFSAERPKGSFSTLEIQRTEQGDSAMYLCASSPPRIENTEAFFGQGTRLTVV.

The rearrangement joins TRBV4-1 to TRBJ2-7, with a possible D match to TRBD1 (5 bases). The CDR3 spans 13 residues. Deletions cut 0 bases from V and 4 bases from J, with 7 bases between. The germline V gene encodes CDR1 MGHRA and CDR2 YSYEKL. Written as DNA, the CDR3 is TGCGCCAGCAGCCAAGATAGGGGTTACGAGCAGTACGTC. Translating it yields CASSQDRGYEQYV.

The CDR3 coding sequence is TGTGCCAGGGGGGTCGGGCACACTGAAGCTTTCTTT. It yields the protein CARGVGHTEAFF. The gene calls are TRBV2 and TRBJ1-1, with a tentative D call TRBD1 (5 bases). Trimming shortened V by 9 bases and J by 3 bases, and 11 bases separated the two germline ends. Germline CDR1 SNHLY, CDR2 FYNNEI. The CDR3 is 12 amino acids.

The chain joins TRBV6-1 to TRBJ1-2; unclear D gene. Trimming pared 2 bases from V and 7 bases from J, leaving 11 bases between. Germline assignment: CDR1 MNHNS and CDR2 SASEGT. The CDR3 sequence is 13 residues long. The CDR3 DNA follows: TGTGCCAGCAGTGAAACGGAGGGCTCTGGCTACACCTTC. It specifies CASSETEGSGYTF.

CDR3 bases: TGTGCCAGCAGTTACCAGGGCTATTTACAGGGACAAGAGACCCAGTACTTC. This sequence encodes CASSYQGYLQGQETQYF. V is TRBV6-2 or TRBV6-3 and J is TRBJ2-5; the D gene is possibly TRBD1 (6 bases). CDR3 size: 17 residues. V shed 2 bases and J shed 2 bases, with 18 bases lying between them. The germline V gene encodes CDR1 MNHEY and CDR2 SVGEGT.

This clone was picked up one time. This rearrangement joins TRBV18 to TRBJ2-7; the match to TRBD1 covers 8 bases. V lost 0 bases to trimming and J lost 7 bases; unmatched junction nucleotides: 8. Germline V gives CDR1 KGHSH, CDR2 LQKENI. The CDR3 has 15 amino acids. CDR3 coding DNA: TGTGCCAGCTCACCACCGAACAGGGGGGCAGAGGAGCAGTACTTC. It yields the protein CASSPPNRGAEEQYF.

This chain joins TRBV6-1 and TRBJ1-6; possibly TRBD1 for D (5 bases). Germline V gene lookup returns CDR1 MNHNS and CDR2 SASEGT. The germline V and J ends were trimmed by 3 bases and 7 bases, with 16 bases remaining between them. This CDR3 spans 16 amino acids. The CDR3 DNA sequence: TGTGCCAGCAGTGACGGGGGTTCCTATCAGAATTCACCCCTCCACTTT. Its translation: CASSDGGSYQNSPLHF.

The rearrangement links TRBV6-5 to TRBJ2-2; D could derive from TRBD1 or TRBD2 (5 bases each). Germline assignment: CDR1 MNHEY and CDR2 SVGAGI. V gave up 2 bases and J gave up 7 bases, with 17 bases separating them. The CDR3 consists of 16 residues. CDR3 DNA: TGTGCCAGCAGTTACCACCGGGACGGGGCGGGCGGGGAGCTGTTTTTT. This encodes CASSYHRDGAGGELFF.

The V call is TRBV2, the J call TRBJ1-5; 7 bases match TRBD1. Looked up from germline, CDR1 is SNHLY and CDR2 is FYNNEI. V shed 6 bases and J 2 bases; nucleotides not matched to a gene: 7. The CDR3 covers 15 residues. The CDR3 DNA reads TGTGCCAGCAGGGGGGACAGAGATGGCAATCAGCCCCAGCATTTT. Residues: CASRGDRDGNQPQHF.

This rearrangement joins TRBV7-9 to TRBJ1-2; D might be TRBD1 (6 bases). Trimming cost V 3 bases and J 8 bases, with 16 bases left between them. The CDR3 is 14 amino acids. Germline V gives CDR1 SEHNR, CDR2 FQNEAQ (reference sequence). The CDR3 DNA reads as TGTGCCAGCAGCTTGCGGGGGGCGATTGAGGGCTACACCTTC. Protein: CASSLRGAIEGYTF.

The genes are TRBV9 and TRBJ1-2; D unclear. The CDR3 is 13 amino acids. Deletions cut 3 bases from V and 7 bases from J, with 13 bases between. Per germline, CDR1 SGDLS and CDR2 YYNGEE. The DNA of the CDR3 is TGTGCCAGCAGCGAGACGAGGGCAGGTGGCTACACCTTC. It encodes CASSETRAGGYTF.

The chain employs TRBV6-4 and TRBJ2-1; D may be TRBD2 (7 bases). Trimming left V 11 bases short and J 3 bases short, with 17 bases between. This CDR3 region has 14 residues. The V gene's germline CDR1 is MRHNA and CDR2 SNTAGT. CDR3 in DNA: TGTGCCTGGGGGCTAGCGGCTGACTACAATGAGCAGTTCTTC. It yields the protein CAWGLAADYNEQFF.